This T cell receptor (beta chain) emerged from a study of tumor-infiltrating lymphocytes in primary liver carcinoma. Overall study: The patient group consisted of men and women aged 30 to 69 years.

About this clonotype: Its antigen is not identified.

With a constant-region primer, TCR beta cDNA was made from about 0.55 ug of total RNA. Slightly modified ARM-PCR, run as three nested multiplex PCR rounds, produced the TCR beta libraries. Amplification in the first two PCR rounds was performed using TRBV1-TRBV30 forward primers and a C-beta reverse primer for roughly 9 cycles each. TCRdb fed the multiplex PCR reads into MiXCR, producing one record per CDR3 protein. Of about 78,000 distinct CDR3 sequences in the sample, about 70% are singletons; the top ten hold around a quarter. CDR3 length: 14 residues. V lost 1 base, J lost 1 base, and 8 bases lay in between. Germline CDR1 SGHVS, CDR2 FNYEAQ. RNA and DNA were co-extracted from about 19-30 mg of unsorted bulk tissue. Study-level results: Tumors had a top-250-clone fraction that was significantly higher than blood (p = 0.039).

V gene TRBV7-6 combines with J gene TRBJ2-7; tentatively, D is TRBD1 (5 bases). This clonotype was obtained from a man aged 35-49 years with primary liver carcinoma and hepatitis B virus infection. The sequencing input was liver tumor tissue from sampling region 4. Subset defined: tumor region T4, right-lateral pole. The CDR3 here is CASSLVPGSYEQYF. In nucleotides, the CDR3 is TGTGCCAGCAGCTTAGTTCCAGGGTCCTACGAGCAGTACTTC.